A selection of T cell receptor beta chains follows, all from one sample in a study of OX40 agonist ivuxolimab in advanced cancers. The assay was immunoSEQ multiplex PCR, and TCRdb's table has in-frame clones only and misses some. The repertoire holds tens of thousands of clones, with roughly 85% as singletons. The sequenced sample was CD4+ or CD8+ T cells sorted from blood, obtained in a trial of the OX40 agonist ivuxolimab. The source is an adult with an advanced solid tumor such as melanoma, head and neck, liver or kidney cancer. CDR3s include the opening cysteine and the closing phenylalanine or tryptophan. The D gene is left open where the match is weak. For some rows the clone size is stated as once, few or many, or as a class when expanded; others skip it.

d_gene	v_gene	j_gene	abundance	CDR3nt	CDR3aa
-	TRBV30	TRBJ2-3	-	TGTGCCTGGAGGTCGTGGGTAGGGACCGATACGCAGTATTTT	CAWRSWVGTDTQYF
-	TRBV15	TRBJ2-6	-	TGTGCCACCAGCAGAGATCATGGGGACGGGGCCAACGTCCTGACTTTC	CATSRDHGDGANVLTF
-	TRBV7-2	TRBJ1-5	-	TGTGCCAGCAGCCCGAGCCGAGGGGTGACTAATCAGCCCCAGCATTTT	CASSPSRGVTNQPQHF
-	TRBV29-1	TRBJ2-2	-	TGCAGCGTTGTTCCGATGGGGGAGACTAACACCGGGGAGCTGTTTTTT	CSVVPMGETNTGELFF
-	TRBV29-1	TRBJ2-3	-	TGCAGCGTTGAAGAGGGTAGACGGGGTGGGACAGATACGCAGTATTTT	CSVEEGRRGGTDTQYF
TRBD2	TRBV14	TRBJ2-1	few	TGTGCCAGCAGCCCCTTACTAGCGGGAGGTTACAATGAGCAGTTCTTC	CASSPLLAGGYNEQFF
-	TRBV19	TRBJ2-2	-	TGTGCCAGTAGTATCTCCAGCGCGTACACCGGGGAGCTGTTTTTT	CASSISSAYTGELFF
-	TRBV28	TRBJ2-7	-	TGTGCCAGCAGTTTGGACCACTCGTACGAGCAGTACTTC	CASSLDHSYEQYF
TRBD1	TRBV6-5	TRBJ2-7	-	TGTGCCAGCAGTTACTCAGACAGGGGGGGCTTCGAGCAGTACTTC	CASSYSDRGGFEQYF
TRBD2	TRBV28	TRBJ2-3	few	TGTGCCAGCAGCCGGACTAGAACTACAGATACGCAGTATTTT	CASSRTRTTDTQYF
-	TRBV2	TRBJ2-1	once	TGTGCCAGCAGTGTGCGGGACAACTCCTACAATGAGCAGTTCTTC	CASSVRDNSYNEQFF
TRBD1	TRBV6-6	TRBJ1-2	-	TGTGCCAGCAGCCCAGGGGGCGCCGCAAATCATGGCTACACCTTC	CASSPGGAANHGYTF
-	TRBV27	TRBJ1-2	once	TGTGCCAGCAGCTCCAGAGGGCGGAACTATGGCTACACCTTC	CASSSRGRNYGYTF
-	TRBV4-3	TRBJ2-2	-	TGCGCCAGCAGCCAAGAGGCGGCCGGCGGGTTCACCGGGGAGCTGTTTTTT	CASSQEAAGGFTGELFF
TRBD1	TRBV9	TRBJ2-3	-	TGTGCCAGCAGCCAAGATCTTTGGGGACAGGGGACAGATACGCAGTATTTT	CASSQDLWGQGTDTQYF
-	TRBV10-2	TRBJ2-1	few	TGCGCCAGCAGTGAGCCGGGACAATGGAACAATGAGCAGTTCTTC	CASSEPGQWNNEQFF
-	TRBV10-3	TRBJ2-1	-	TGTGCCACCGGGGGTATTGAGCAGTTCTTC	CATGGIEQFF
-	TRBV4-3	TRBJ2-7	few	TGCGCCAGCAGCCCTTCATCGGGTGGCTACGAGCAGTACTTC	CASSPSSGGYEQYF
TRBD1	TRBV28	TRBJ1-5	-	TGTGCCAGCAGTTCAGGGGGGAGCAATCAGCCCCAGCATTTT	CASSSGGSNQPQHF
-	TRBV7-3	TRBJ2-2	-	TGTGCCAGCAGCTTACAGAGTGCGAAGAACACCGGGGAGCTGTTTTTT	CASSLQSAKNTGELFF
TRBD1	TRBV19	TRBJ1-2	medium-sized	TGTGCCAGTAGTATAACCGGGACAGCTGGTGGGGTCTATGGCTACACCTTC	CASSITGTAGGVYGYTF
-	TRBV28	TRBJ2-1	few	TGTGCCAGCACCTCGGGGCGGGGACCAAAATACAATGAGCAGTTCTTC	CASTSGRGPKYNEQFF
-	TRBV7-9	TRBJ2-3	-	TGTGCCAGCAGTACGGGGAGCACAGATACGCAGTATTTT	CASSTGSTDTQYF
-	TRBV7-9	TRBJ2-5	-	TGTGCCAGCAGCCTGGAAGGGCGGGGGACCCAGTACTTC	CASSLEGRGTQYF
-	TRBV7-2	TRBJ2-2	many	TGTGCCAGCAGCTTACTCAGCCAGGGCGGGGAGCTGTTTTTT	CASSLLSQGGELFF
TRBD1	TRBV7-8	TRBJ1-4	-	TGTGCCAGCAGCTTAAGAGGCGGGACAGGGGGTAATGAAAAACTGTTTTTT	CASSLRGGTGGNEKLFF
TRBD2	TRBV6-6	TRBJ2-5	-	TGTGCCAGCAAAGCTAGCGGGGGGCTAGAAGAGACCCAGTACTTC	CASKASGGLEETQYF
TRBD1	TRBV19	TRBJ1-5	few	TGTGCCAGTAGTCTCGACAGGGGACTTCAGCCCCAGCATTTT	CASSLDRGLQPQHF
-	TRBV10-1	TRBJ2-7	-	TGCGCCAGCAGTGAACAACCCACGACACCCCCCTACGAGCAGTACTTC	CASSEQPTTPPYEQYF
-	TRBV6-6	TRBJ1-2	few	TGTGCCAGCAGTGACCGATCGTCGGGCTACACCTTC	CASSDRSSGYTF
-	TRBV6-5	TRBJ2-6	-	TGTGCCAGCAGTTCGAACTCTGGGGCCAACGTCCTGACTTTC	CASSSNSGANVLTF
TRBD1	TRBV5-6	TRBJ1-6	-	TGTGCCAGCACCTACAGGGGTATGGATTCACCCCTCCACTTT	CASTYRGMDSPLHF
-	TRBV19	TRBJ2-7	-	TGTGCCAGTAGTATCGGGTACGAGCAGTACTTC	CASSIGYEQYF
TRBD2	TRBV7-8	TRBJ2-3	-	TGTGCCAGCAGTTGGACTAGCGGGGGAGATACGCAGTATTTT	CASSWTSGGDTQYF
TRBD1	TRBV28	TRBJ1-5	-	TGTGCCAGCAGTTCATATGGACAGGGGGATTTTCAGCCCCAGCATTTT	CASSSYGQGDFQPQHF
TRBD2	TRBV6-4	TRBJ2-1	medium-sized	TGTGCCAGCAGTACAACCTCTAGCGGGGGCAATGAGCAGTTCTTC	CASSTTSSGGNEQFF
-	TRBV25-1	TRBJ2-2	few	TGTGCCAGCAGGGCACGGGCTGGGGAGCTGTTTTTT	CASRARAGELFF
-	TRBV11-1	TRBJ2-3	-	TGTGCCAGCAGCTTAGGACAGCTTGTTACAGATACGCAGTATTTT	CASSLGQLVTDTQYF
TRBD2	TRBV7-6	TRBJ2-1	-	TGTGCCAGCAGCATCTTCACTAGCGGGGCAGTAGATGAGCAGTTCTTC	CASSIFTSGAVDEQFF
-	TRBV15	TRBJ1-2	-	TGTGCCACCAGCAGAGATCTCGGACCGGCGGAGGGCTACACCTTC	CATSRDLGPAEGYTF
-	TRBV11-2	TRBJ1-2	-	TGTGCCAGCAGTCACCCTTCAGGGACGGGCGGCTACACCTTC	CASSHPSGTGGYTF
TRBD1	TRBV10-3	TRBJ1-2	-	TGTGCCACTCTACTGGACAGGGAAGGCTACACCTTC	CATLLDREGYTF
-	TRBV21-1	TRBJ1-1	-	TGTGCCAGCAGCACGGGACGGGTTGAAGCTTTCTTT	CASSTGRVEAFF
TRBD1	TRBV23-1	TRBJ2-7	once	TGCGCCAGCAGGACAGGGTACGAGCAGTACTTC	CASRTGYEQYF
-	TRBV7-2	TRBJ2-1	-	TGTGCCAGCAGCTTATTCCGGGACTTAGGCATCTTC	CASSLFRDLGIF
-	TRBV2	TRBJ2-7	-	TGTGCCAGCGGGGTCGGGACCGATACCTACGAGCAGTACTTC	CASGVGTDTYEQYF
TRBD1	TRBV5-5	TRBJ2-7	-	TGTGCCAGCAGCTTGGTCCTGGGACAGATGGGCGAGCAGTACTTC	CASSLVLGQMGEQYF
-	TRBV2	TRBJ1-1	-	TGTGCCAGCAGTGAAACGGGCCGGGGAGCTTTCTTT	CASSETGRGAFF
TRBD1	TRBV19	TRBJ1-4	once	TGTGCCAGCAAAGGACAGGGAGATGAAAAACTGTTTTTT	CASKGQGDEKLFF
TRBD2	TRBV9	TRBJ2-1	-	TGTGCCAGCAGCGTCTATGGGCTAGCGGGGTACAATGAGCAGTTCTTC	CASSVYGLAGYNEQFF
TRBD2	TRBV5-4	TRBJ2-7	few	TGTGCCAGCAGCTTCGGGGGAGCGGGGGAGGCCTACGAGCAGTACTTC	CASSFGGAGEAYEQYF
TRBD1	TRBV5-6	TRBJ1-1	few	TGTGCCAGCAGCTTGCAGGATCGGGACAGGTCCCCTAACACTGAAGCTTTCTTT	CASSLQDRDRSPNTEAFF
-	TRBV6-5	TRBJ2-4	-	TGTGCCAGCAGTTACCCAGGACAAGAGGGGAACATTCAGTACTTC	CASSYPGQEGNIQYF
TRBD2	TRBV11-2	TRBJ2-3	-	TGTGCCAGCAGCCGGCGCACTAGCGGAAGCACAGATACGCAGTATTTT	CASSRRTSGSTDTQYF
-	TRBV30	TRBJ1-1	few	TGTGCCTGGAGGTGGAGAGCCCTCGGGGCTTTT	CAWRWRALGAF